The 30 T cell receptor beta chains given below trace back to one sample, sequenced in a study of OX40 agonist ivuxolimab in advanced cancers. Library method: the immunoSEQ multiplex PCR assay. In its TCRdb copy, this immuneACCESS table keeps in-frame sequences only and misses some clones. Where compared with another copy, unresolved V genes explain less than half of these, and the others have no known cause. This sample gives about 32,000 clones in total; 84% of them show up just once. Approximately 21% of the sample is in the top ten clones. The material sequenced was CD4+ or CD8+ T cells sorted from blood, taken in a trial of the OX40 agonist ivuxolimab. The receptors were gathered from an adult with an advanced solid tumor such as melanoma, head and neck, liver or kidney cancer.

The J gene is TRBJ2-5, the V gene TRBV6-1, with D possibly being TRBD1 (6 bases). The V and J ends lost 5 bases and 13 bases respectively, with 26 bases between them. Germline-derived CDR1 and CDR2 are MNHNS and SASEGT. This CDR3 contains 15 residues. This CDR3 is CASSSYPTPDSSRYF. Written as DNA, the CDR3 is TGTGCCAGCAGTTCTTATCCCACGCCGGACAGTTCTAGGTACTTC.

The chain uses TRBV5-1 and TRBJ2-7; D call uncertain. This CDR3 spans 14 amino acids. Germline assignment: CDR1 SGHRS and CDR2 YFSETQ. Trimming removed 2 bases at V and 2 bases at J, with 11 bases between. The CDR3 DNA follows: TGCGCCAGCAGCTTAGATGGGATCCCCTACGAGCAGTACTTC. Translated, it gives CASSLDGIPYEQYF.

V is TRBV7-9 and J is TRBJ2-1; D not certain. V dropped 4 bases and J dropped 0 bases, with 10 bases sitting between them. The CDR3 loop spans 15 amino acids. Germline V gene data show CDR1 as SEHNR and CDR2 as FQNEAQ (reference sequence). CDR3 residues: CASSSPKSSYNEQFF. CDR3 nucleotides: TGTGCCAGCAGCTCTCCGAAAAGCTCCTACAATGAGCAGTTCTTC.

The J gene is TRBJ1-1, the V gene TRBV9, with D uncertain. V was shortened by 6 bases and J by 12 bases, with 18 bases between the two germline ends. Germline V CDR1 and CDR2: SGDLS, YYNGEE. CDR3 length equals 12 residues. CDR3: CASTPPTGETFF. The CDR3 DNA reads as TGTGCCAGCACCCCACCCACGGGCGAGACTTTCTTT.

The chain's CDR3 is CASRPTLSDNEQFF. The CDR3 DNA reads as TGTGCCAGCAGGCCCACCCTGTCCGACAATGAGCAGTTCTTC. This chain uses TRBV28 with TRBJ2-1; D gene ambiguous. The V end lost 6 bases, the J end lost 5 bases, and 14 bases lay between the germline ends. The germline V gene has CDR1 MDHEN and CDR2 SYDVKM. The CDR3 spans 14 residues.

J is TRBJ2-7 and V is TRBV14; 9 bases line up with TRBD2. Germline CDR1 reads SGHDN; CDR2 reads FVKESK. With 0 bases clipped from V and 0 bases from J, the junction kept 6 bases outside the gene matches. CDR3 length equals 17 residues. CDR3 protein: CASSQERLAESSYEQYF. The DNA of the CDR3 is TGTGCCAGCAGCCAAGAGAGACTAGCGGAAAGCTCCTACGAGCAGTACTTC.

CDR3 amino acids: CASSLWTEAYEQYF. For the CDR3, the DNA is TGTGCCAGCAGCTTGTGGACAGAAGCCTACGAGCAGTACTTC. The chain employs TRBV5-4 and TRBJ2-7, with D maybe TRBD1 (6 bases). The CDR3 loop spans 14 amino acids. Trimming left V 1 base short and J 2 bases short, with 10 bases between. CDR1 and CDR2 from the germline V gene are SGHNT and YYREEE (reference sequence).

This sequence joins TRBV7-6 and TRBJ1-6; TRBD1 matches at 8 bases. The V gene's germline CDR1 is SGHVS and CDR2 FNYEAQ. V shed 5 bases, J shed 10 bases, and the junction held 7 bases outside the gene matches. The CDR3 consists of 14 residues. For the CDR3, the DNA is TGTGCCAGCAGCGACGGGACAGGAGGGTCACCCCTCCACTTT. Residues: CASSDGTGGSPLHF.

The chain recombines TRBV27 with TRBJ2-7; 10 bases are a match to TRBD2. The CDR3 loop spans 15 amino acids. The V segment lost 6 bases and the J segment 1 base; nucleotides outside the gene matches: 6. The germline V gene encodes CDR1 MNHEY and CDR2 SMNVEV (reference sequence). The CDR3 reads CASSSGLAASYEQYF. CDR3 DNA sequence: TGTGCCAGCAGCAGCGGACTAGCGGCTTCCTACGAGCAGTACTTC.

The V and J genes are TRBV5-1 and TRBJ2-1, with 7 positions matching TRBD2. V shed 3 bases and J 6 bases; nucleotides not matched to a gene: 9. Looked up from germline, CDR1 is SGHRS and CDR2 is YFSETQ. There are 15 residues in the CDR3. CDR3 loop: CASSSRDGGVNEQFF. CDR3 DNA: TGCGCCAGCAGCTCCAGGGATGGGGGGGTCAATGAGCAGTTCTTC.

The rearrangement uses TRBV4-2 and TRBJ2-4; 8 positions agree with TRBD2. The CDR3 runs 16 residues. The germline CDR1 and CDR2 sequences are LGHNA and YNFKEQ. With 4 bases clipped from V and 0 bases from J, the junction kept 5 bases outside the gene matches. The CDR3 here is CASSRAGVVAKNIQYF. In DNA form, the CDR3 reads TGTGCCAGCAGCCGAGCGGGGGTCGTAGCCAAAAACATTCAGTACTTC.

DNA for the CDR3: TGTGCCAGCAGTCTCGCAGGGGGCGATCAGCCCCAGCATTTT. This encodes CASSLAGGDQPQHF. V gene TRBV27 combines with J gene TRBJ1-5; TRBD1 matches 8 bases. Germline V gives CDR1 MNHEY, CDR2 SMNVEV (reference sequence). CDR3 length: 14 amino acids. V lost 5 bases to trimming and J lost 5 bases; unmatched junction nucleotides: 5.

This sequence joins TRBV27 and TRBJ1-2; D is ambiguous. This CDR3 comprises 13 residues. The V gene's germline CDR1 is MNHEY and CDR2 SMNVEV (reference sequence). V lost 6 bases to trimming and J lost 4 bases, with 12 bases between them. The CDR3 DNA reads TGTGCCAGCAGCCCCCGGAGGGTCTATGGCTACACCTTC. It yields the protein CASSPRRVYGYTF.

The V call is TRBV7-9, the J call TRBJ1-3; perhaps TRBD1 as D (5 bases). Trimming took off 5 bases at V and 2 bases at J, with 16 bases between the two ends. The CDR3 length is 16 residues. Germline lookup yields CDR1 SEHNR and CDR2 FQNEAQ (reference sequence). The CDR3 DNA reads TGTGCCAGCAGCCTCGCGAATTGGGGGACTGGAAACACCATATATTTT. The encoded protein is CASSLANWGTGNTIYF.

DNA for the CDR3: TGCGCCAGCAGCCAAGGGGGGAACACTGAAGCTTTCTTT. Amino acids: CASSQGGNTEAFF. This chain uses TRBV4-1 with TRBJ1-1; no definite D call. CDR1 and CDR2 from the germline V gene are MGHRA and YSYEKL. V lost 1 base to trimming and J lost 1 base, with 4 bases between them. The CDR3 covers 13 residues.

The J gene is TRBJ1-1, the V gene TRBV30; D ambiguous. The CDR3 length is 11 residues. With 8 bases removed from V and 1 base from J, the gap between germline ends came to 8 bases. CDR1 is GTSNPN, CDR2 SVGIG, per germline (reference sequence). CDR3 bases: TGTGCCCGGAAGTCGAACACTGAAGCTTTCTTT. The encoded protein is CARKSNTEAFF.

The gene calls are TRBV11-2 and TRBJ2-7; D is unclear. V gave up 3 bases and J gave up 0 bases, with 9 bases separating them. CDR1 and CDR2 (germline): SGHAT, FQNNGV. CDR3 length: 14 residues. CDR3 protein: CASSLTGSSYEQYF. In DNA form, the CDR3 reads TGTGCCAGCAGCTTGACGGGTAGCTCCTACGAGCAGTACTTC.

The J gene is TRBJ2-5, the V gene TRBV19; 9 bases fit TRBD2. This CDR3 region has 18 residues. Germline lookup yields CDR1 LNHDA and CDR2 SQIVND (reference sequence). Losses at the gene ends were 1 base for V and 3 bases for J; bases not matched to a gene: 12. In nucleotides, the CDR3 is TGTGCCAGTAGTATAGGGCCCTGGGGGCGGGAGGGCAAAGAGACCCAGTACTTC. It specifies CASSIGPWGREGKETQYF.

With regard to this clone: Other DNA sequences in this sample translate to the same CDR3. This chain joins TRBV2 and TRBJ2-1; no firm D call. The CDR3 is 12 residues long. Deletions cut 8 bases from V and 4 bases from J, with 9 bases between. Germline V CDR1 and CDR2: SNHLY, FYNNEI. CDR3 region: CASGSPYNEQFF. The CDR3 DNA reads TGTGCCAGCGGTAGTCCGTACAATGAGCAGTTCTTC.

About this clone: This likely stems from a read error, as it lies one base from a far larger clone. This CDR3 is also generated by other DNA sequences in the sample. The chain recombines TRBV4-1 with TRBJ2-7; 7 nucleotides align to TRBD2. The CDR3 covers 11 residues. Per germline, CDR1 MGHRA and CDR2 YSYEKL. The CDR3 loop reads CASSQAKGLLF. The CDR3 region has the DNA TGCGCCAGCAGCCAGGCGAAGGGACTATTATTC.

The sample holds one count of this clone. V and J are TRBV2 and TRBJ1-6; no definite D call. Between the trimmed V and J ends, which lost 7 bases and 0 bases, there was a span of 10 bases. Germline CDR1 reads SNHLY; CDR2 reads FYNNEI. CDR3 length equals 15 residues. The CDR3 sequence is CASNRRSSYNSPLHF. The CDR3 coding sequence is TGTGCCAGCAACCGGCGGAGCTCCTATAATTCACCCCTCCACTTT.

Here the CDR3 DNA reads TGTGCCTGGTCTTCTAACTCCTACGAGCAGTACTTC. Translated: CAWSSNSYEQYF. The V gene is TRBV30, the J gene TRBJ2-7; no firm D call. V was cut by 5 bases and J by 0 bases, with 8 bases left in between. Looked up from germline, CDR1 is GTSNPN and CDR2 is SVGIG (reference sequence). The length of the CDR3 is 12 residues. Combining the CDR3 with reference TRBV30 and TRBJ2-7 gives the whole variable domain SQTIHQWPATLVQPVGSPLSLECTVEGTSNPNLYWYRQAAGRGLQLLFYSVGIGQISSEVPQNLSASRPQDRQFILSSKKLLLSDSGFYLCAWSSNSYEQYFGPGTRLTVT.

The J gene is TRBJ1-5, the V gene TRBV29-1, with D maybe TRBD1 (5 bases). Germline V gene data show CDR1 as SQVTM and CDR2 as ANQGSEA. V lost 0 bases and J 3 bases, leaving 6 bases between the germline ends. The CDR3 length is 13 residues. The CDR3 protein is CSVEDGANQPQHF. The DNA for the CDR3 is TGCAGCGTTGAAGATGGGGCCAATCAGCCCCAGCATTTT.

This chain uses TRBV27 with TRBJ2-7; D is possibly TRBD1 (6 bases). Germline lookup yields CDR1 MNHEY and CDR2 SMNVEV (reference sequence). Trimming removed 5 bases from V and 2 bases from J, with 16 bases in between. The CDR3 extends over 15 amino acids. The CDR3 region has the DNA TGTGCCAGCAGTCCAGGGGCGGGTACAACCTACGAGCAGTACTTC. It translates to CASSPGAGTTYEQYF.

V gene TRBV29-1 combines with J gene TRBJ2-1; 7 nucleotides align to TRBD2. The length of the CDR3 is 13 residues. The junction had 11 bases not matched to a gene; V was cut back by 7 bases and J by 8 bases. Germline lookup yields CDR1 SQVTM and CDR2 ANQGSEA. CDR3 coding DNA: TGCAGCGGGCGGGACTACCTGACCCATGAGCAGTTCTTC. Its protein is CSGRDYLTHEQFF.

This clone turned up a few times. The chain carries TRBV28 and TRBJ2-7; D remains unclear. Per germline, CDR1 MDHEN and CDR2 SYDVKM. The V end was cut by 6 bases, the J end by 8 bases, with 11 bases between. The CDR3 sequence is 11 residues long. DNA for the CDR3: TGTGCCAGCAGCGACGCAAACCAGCAGTACTTC. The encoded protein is CASSDANQQYF.

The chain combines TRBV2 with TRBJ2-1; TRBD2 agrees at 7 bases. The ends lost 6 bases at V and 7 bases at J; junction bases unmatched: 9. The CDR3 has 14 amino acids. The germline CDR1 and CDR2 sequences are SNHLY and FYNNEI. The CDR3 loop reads CASRPGGSGNEQFF. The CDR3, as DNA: TGTGCCAGCAGGCCAGGCGGGAGCGGGAATGAGCAGTTCTTC.

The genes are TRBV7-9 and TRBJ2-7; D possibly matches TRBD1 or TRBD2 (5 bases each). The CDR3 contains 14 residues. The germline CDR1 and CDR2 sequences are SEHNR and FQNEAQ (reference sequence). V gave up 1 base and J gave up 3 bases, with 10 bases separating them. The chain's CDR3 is CASSLGDRHYEQYF. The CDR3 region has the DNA TGTGCCAGCAGCTTAGGGGACCGTCACTACGAGCAGTACTTC.

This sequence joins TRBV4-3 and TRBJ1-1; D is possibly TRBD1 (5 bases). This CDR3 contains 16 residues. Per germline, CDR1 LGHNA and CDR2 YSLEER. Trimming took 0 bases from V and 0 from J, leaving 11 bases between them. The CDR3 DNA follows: TGCGCCAGCAGCCAAGATGTGGAGGGGTTGAACACTGAAGCTTTCTTT. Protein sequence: CASSQDVEGLNTEAFF.

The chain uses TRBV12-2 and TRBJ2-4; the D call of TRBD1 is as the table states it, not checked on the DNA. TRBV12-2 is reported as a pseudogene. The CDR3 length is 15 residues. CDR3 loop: CASRLGTGPANIQYF. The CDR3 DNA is TGTGCAAGTCGCTTAGGGACAGGGCCCGCGAACATTCAGTACTTC.